Listed here is a single T cell receptor (beta chain). Its specificity is unknown. TCRdb passed the reads through MiXCR, listing each CDR3 protein once. The data contain 680,000 or so distinct CDR3 sequences, less than 40% of them singletons. The sample originates from a study of T cell repertoires in cytomegalovirus infection. In the study overall: TCR beta signatures that were public indicated CMV infection and matching HLA type. The study's findings and limits: What dominated the ex vivo response were HLA-C-restricted CMV-specific TCR beta clonotypes. Identification of carriers of CMV plus the relevant HLA was performed using cumulative public TCR beta family frequency.

There are 13 residues in the CDR3. Trimming took off 8 bases at V and 8 bases at J, with 17 bases between the two ends. This sequence was found in a human donor in good health (CMV status not recorded). Some clones in this sample may be carry-over from other donors' samples. Sequencing input: PBMCs. The chain employs TRBV23-1 and TRBJ2-3; D is perhaps TRBD2 (5 bases). TRBV23-1 is flagged as an ORF with uncertain function. The CDR3 nucleotides are TGCGCCAGCGCCACCGCGGGCCGCGCTACGCAGTATTTT. This sequence encodes CASATAGRATQYF.